The clone carrying this TCR beta chain was seen a handful of times. This sample is part of a study of blood T cells in healthy people across ages. At the level of the study: When template switching was applied, about one barcoded beta molecule was captured per two T cells.

Germline CDR1 reads MNHEY; CDR2 reads SMNVEV (reference sequence). With 0 bases clipped from V and 5 bases from J, the junction kept 7 bases outside the gene matches. The CDR3 is 16 residues long. Then a second PCR, running about 6 to 12 cycles, was carried out with a sample-barcoded 5' primer and a J-beta primer mix. One entry per CDR3 protein, called by TCRdb with MiXCR from the 5' RACE reads. Altogether fewer than 800,000 distinct CDR3 sequences are present, around 20% being singletons, with the ten largest covering 3% to 4.5%. The sample was blood. The source is a man between 65 and 85 years old in good health. V usage is TRBV27 and J usage is TRBJ2-5, with 9 nucleotides matching TRBD2. CDR3 coding DNA: TGTGCCAGCAGTTTATCTCCTAGCGGGACTAGGGAGACCCAGTACTTC. It is translated as CASSLSPSGTRETQYF.